This TCR beta chain was documented in a study of blood T cell repertoires in COVID-19. About the study: Samples representing acute and convalescent COVID-19 were sourced from the United States, Italy and Spain. T cells, B-cell-depleted T cells, or PBMCs supplied cDNA or gDNA.

How the authors handled the data: Amplification with reference gene primers provided the estimates of nucleated cell counts. Only in-frame clones appear in the TCRdb table, and some are missing; sequencing was by immunoSEQ multiplex PCR. V, J and clone size reflect that table, while D and trimming were determined from the DNA. The repertoire holds over 90,000 clones, with more than 75% as singletons. This CDR3 spans 14 amino acids. V was shortened by 2 bases and J by 5 bases, with 12 bases between the two germline ends. CDR1 and CDR2 from the germline V gene are SGHTA and FQGNSA. This clone was picked up one time.

This receptor was obtained from a human donor in a cohort sampled during active COVID-19. Sequencing was carried out using peripheral blood. V and J are TRBV7-2 and TRBJ2-5; a weak D match, TRBD2 (7 bases). This CDR3 is CASSLWGGGETQYF. The CDR3 DNA follows: TGTGCCAGCAGCTTATGGGGAGGGGGGGAGACCCAGTACTTC.